This T cell receptor (beta chain) originates from a study of shared clonotypes between healthy human individuals. Study-level information: Every donor yielded three CD4 naive, three CD4 memory, two CD8 naive and one CD8 memory plate. Study findings and constraints: The authors expected sequencing depth to affect clonotype sharing among donors.

To note about this clone: Its antigen is not known.

Deep-level assay runs were performed. Every immunoSEQ plate was one replicate of a subset's evenly spread DNA. Sequencing used immunoSEQ multiplex PCR; TCRdb keeps in-frame clones, though not all of them. The sample holds nearly 1,000,000 clones, 76% seen once. This CDR3 contains 15 residues. The germline V and J ends were trimmed by 2 bases and 5 bases, with 18 bases remaining between them. Germline CDR1 reads GTSNPN; CDR2 reads SVGIG (reference sequence). The material sequenced was memory CD4+ T cells sorted from blood. Subset specified: CD45RA-negative fraction. This TCR derives from a man younger than 35 in good health. The chain joins TRBV30 to TRBJ1-1; D is ambiguous. The chain's CDR3 is CAWSRPGSDGTEAFF. The CDR3 DNA reads as TGTGCCTGGAGTCGTCCGGGATCCGATGGGACTGAAGCTTTCTTT.